Sequencing of this T cell receptor beta chain was carried out in a study of blood T cell repertoires in COVID-19. Looking at the study overall: Whether acute or convalescent, the COVID-19 samples came from the United States, Italy and Spain. In each case, the material was cDNA or gDNA derived from T cells, B-cell-depleted T cells, or PBMCs.

Trimming took 4 bases from V and 1 from J; bases not matched to a gene: 8. The CDR3 totals 16 residues. Germline V gene data show CDR1 as PRHDT and CDR2 as FYEKMQ (reference sequence). Original processing methods: Quantification of nucleated cells was approximated via reference gene primer amplification. Repertoires were generated with immunoSEQ multiplex PCR, while TCRdb's copy carries only in-frame clones and drops some. The D gene and trimming were derived from the DNA, and the V and J assignments and clone size from that table. The sample has 300,000 or so clones, around 87% seen once; the top ten hold 7.8%.

J is TRBJ1-1 and V is TRBV13, with 8 bases fitting TRBD1. This receptor was identified in a woman aged 50 to 60 who had recovered from COVID-19. The sample comprised peripheral blood. The CDR3 reads CASSSRTGWGNTEAFF. The CDR3 coding sequence is TGTGCCAGCAGCTCCCGGACAGGGTGGGGGAACACTGAAGCTTTCTTT.